A single sample is the source of the 10 T cell receptor beta chains below, sequenced in a study of patients and donors after allogeneic stem cell transplantation. From the RT-PCR reads, TCRdb called clonotypes with MiXCR, one entry per CDR3 protein. The profile covers fewer than 950 distinct CDR3 sequences, with approximately 20% appearing a single time and about 70% taken by the ten largest. The specimen sequenced was blood, either unsorted or a sorted T cell fraction (not recorded which). The receptor source for this set is a human donor who was either an allogeneic HSCT recipient or a stem cell or donor lymphocyte infusion donor (not recorded which). It is not recorded whose cells these are; they may come from a transplant donor.

The chain couples TRBV11-3 to TRBJ2-2, with no clear D. The CDR3 runs 14 residues. V was cut by 8 bases and J by 3 bases, with 13 bases left in between. The V gene's germline CDR1 is SGHNT and CDR2 YENEEA. The CDR3 spells CASRYGSDTGELFF. CDR3 bases: TGTGCCAGCCGATATGGGTCGGACACCGGGGAGCTGTTTTTT.

This clonotype turned up a few times. This sequence joins TRBV30 and TRBJ1-1; D gene ambiguous. The CDR3 is 13 residues long. The V end was cut by 8 bases, the J end by 0 bases, with 13 bases between. The germline V gene encodes CDR1 GTSNPN and CDR2 SVGIG (reference sequence). The CDR3: CAQDRRMNTEAFF. DNA of the CDR3: TGTGCCCAGGACCGCCGGATGAACACTGAAGCTTTCTTT.

This clonotype was detected only a few times. A junction end diverges from the germline sequence, so it may reflect a read error. The V call is TRBV7-7, the J call TRBJ1-2; unclear D gene. Germline assignment: CDR1 SSHAT and CDR2 FNYEAQ (reference sequence). This CDR3 spans 13 amino acids. CDR3 bases: TGTGCTAGCAGCCCCATTGATAGCTATGGCTACACCTTC. As protein: CASSPIDSYGYTF.

The chain combines TRBV7-6 with TRBJ1-2, with 8 bases that match TRBD1. The V and J ends lost 6 bases and 3 bases, in that order; junction bases with no gene match: 3. CDR3 size: 13 residues. Germline V lookup: CDR1 SGHVS, CDR2 FNYEAQ. CDR3 amino acids: CASRGQGDYGYTF. The CDR3 nucleotides are TGTGCCAGCAGAGGACAGGGTGACTATGGCTACACCTTC.

This clonotype was seen only a few times. J is TRBJ2-3 and V is TRBV4-1; D is ambiguous. Germline lookup yields CDR1 MGHRA and CDR2 YSYEKL. This CDR3 comprises 10 residues. Between the trimmed V and J ends, which lost 5 bases and 3 bases, there was a span of 0 bases. The DNA for the CDR3 is TGCGCCAGCAGCACAGATACGCAGTATTTT. Translated, it gives CASSTDTQYF.

In this sample, this clonotype is large. V gene TRBV7-2 combines with J gene TRBJ1-3; D gene uncertain. Per the germline V gene, CDR1 is SGHTA and CDR2 is FQGNSA. V lost 5 bases to trimming and J lost 9 bases, with 14 bases between them. This CDR3 has 13 residues. The CDR3 spells CASSQEGGGTIYF. As DNA, the CDR3 is TGTGCCAGCAGCCAAGAGGGTGGAGGCACCATATATTTT.

The V gene is TRBV6-1, the J gene TRBJ1-2; D gene uncertain. CDR3 length: 12 amino acids. Looked up from germline, CDR1 is MNHNS and CDR2 is SASEGT. The V and J ends lost 8 bases and 4 bases respectively, with 11 bases between them. DNA of the CDR3: TGTGCCAGCCTCGACACCGGCTATGGCTACACCTTC. It specifies CASLDTGYGYTF.

This clonotype is classed as large (0.1 to 1%). The CDR3 bases are TGTGCCAGCAGCTTGAGATACGAGCAGTACTTC. It encodes CASSLRYEQYF. The V gene is TRBV7-2, the J gene TRBJ2-7; D unresolved. CDR3 length: 11 residues. Germline lookup yields CDR1 SGHTA and CDR2 FQGNSA. V lost 3 bases, J lost 4 bases, and 4 bases lay in between.

The chain carries TRBV18 and TRBJ2-2; tentatively, D is TRBD2 (6 bases). Per germline, CDR1 KGHSH and CDR2 LQKENI. This CDR3 spans 15 amino acids. With 2 bases removed from V and 6 bases from J, the gap between germline ends came to 13 bases. CDR3 in DNA: TGTGCCAGCTCACCAGCGGGGAAGCTCCCCGGGGAGCTGTTTTTT. It is translated as CASSPAGKLPGELFF.

Of note for this clonotype: The junction differs from germline at one of its ends, possibly a read error. The chain employs TRBV9 and TRBJ2-3; D not certain. The germline V gene encodes CDR1 SGDLS and CDR2 YYNGEE. The CDR3 is 12 amino acids. The DNA of the CDR3 is TGTGCCGGCAGCGTAGGATCAGATACGCAGTATTTT. Translated: CAGSVGSDTQYF.